This TCR beta chain derives from a study of shared clonotypes between healthy human individuals. Overall study context: Every donor yielded three CD4 naive, three CD4 memory, two CD8 naive and one CD8 memory plate.

Selected positively for CCR7 and CD45RO-negative, naive CD8 cells excluded terminally differentiated effector memory CD45RA+ cells. Comments on this clone: Antigen: not known.

Trimming left V 0 bases short and J 5 bases short, with 16 bases between. The CDR3 extends over 16 amino acids. Germline lookup yields CDR1 MGHRA and CDR2 YSYEKL. Study results and limitations: Among donors, sharing of clonotypes was expected to be affected by sequencing depth.

The input for sorted-subset replicate PCRs was around 0.2 ug DNA, tens of thousands of T cell genomes. The table came from immunoSEQ multiplex PCR; TCRdb's copy has only in-frame clones and leaves some out. The sample comprises about 2 million clones, roughly 95% of which are singletons, and 0.95% to 1.5% rests with the top ten. Sequencing input: naive CD8+ T cells sorted from blood. The chain employs TRBV4-1 and TRBJ1-1; D not resolved. The TCR originated in a man aged 18 to 35 in good health. Here the CDR3 reads CASSQDLGQWETEAFF. In DNA form, the CDR3 reads TGCGCCAGCAGCCAAGATTTGGGCCAGTGGGAGACTGAAGCTTTCTTT.